This T cell receptor (beta chain) was observed in a study of blood T cell repertoires in COVID-19. Study-wide background: Acute and convalescent COVID-19 specimens originated in the United States, Italy and Spain. T cells, B-cell-depleted T cells, or PBMCs supplied cDNA or gDNA.

The Seattle patients joined while their infection was active and were tracked longitudinally afterward. As handled by the study authors: Amplification with reference gene primers provided the estimates of nucleated cell counts. TCRdb's copy holds only in-frame clones and misses some; the assay was immunoSEQ multiplex PCR. V and J calls and clone size are given by that table; D and trimming were obtained from the DNA. The data show about 94,000 clones, with roughly 74% seen just once and more than 6% held by the top ten. Per the germline V gene, CDR1 is SGHTA and CDR2 is FQGNSA. This CDR3 has 12 amino acids. V dropped 5 bases and J dropped 6 bases, with 9 bases sitting between them.

Input material: peripheral blood. This rearrangement joins TRBV7-2 to TRBJ2-3; D remains unclear. The sequence was collected from a man between 65 and 79 years old with COVID-19, enrolled during active disease. CDR3: CASSILPDTQYF. The CDR3 DNA is TGTGCCAGCAGCATACTCCCCGATACGCAGTATTTT.